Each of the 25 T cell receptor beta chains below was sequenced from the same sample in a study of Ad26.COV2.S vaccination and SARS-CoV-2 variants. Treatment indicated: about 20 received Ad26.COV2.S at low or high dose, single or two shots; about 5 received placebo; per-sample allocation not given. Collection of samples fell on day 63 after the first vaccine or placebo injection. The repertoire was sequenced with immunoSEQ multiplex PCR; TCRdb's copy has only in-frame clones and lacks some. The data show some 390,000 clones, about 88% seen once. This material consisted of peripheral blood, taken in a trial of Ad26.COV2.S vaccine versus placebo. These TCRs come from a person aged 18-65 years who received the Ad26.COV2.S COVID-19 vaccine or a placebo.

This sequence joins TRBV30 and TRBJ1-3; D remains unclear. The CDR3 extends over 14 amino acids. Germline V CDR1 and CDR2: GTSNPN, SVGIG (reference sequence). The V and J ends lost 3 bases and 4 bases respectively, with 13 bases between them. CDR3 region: CAWRYADGGNTIYF. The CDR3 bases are TGTGCCTGGAGGTATGCGGATGGGGGAAACACCATATATTTT.

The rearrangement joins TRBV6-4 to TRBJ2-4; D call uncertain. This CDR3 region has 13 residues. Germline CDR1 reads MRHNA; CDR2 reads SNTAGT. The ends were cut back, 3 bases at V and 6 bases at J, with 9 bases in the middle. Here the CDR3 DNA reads TGTGCCAGCAGTGAGTACTCAGGAAACATTCAGTACTTC. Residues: CASSEYSGNIQYF.

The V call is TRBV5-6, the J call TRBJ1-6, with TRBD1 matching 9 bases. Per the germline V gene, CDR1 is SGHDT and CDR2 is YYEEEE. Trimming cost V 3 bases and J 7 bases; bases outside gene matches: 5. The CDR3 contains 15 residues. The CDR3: CASSSRDRANSPLHF. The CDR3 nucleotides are TGTGCCAGCAGCTCACGGGACAGGGCAAATTCACCCCTCCACTTT.

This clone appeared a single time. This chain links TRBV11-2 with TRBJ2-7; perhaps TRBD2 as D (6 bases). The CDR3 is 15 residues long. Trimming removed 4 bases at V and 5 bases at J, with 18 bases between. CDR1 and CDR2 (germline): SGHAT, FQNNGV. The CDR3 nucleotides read TGTGCCAGCAGCTCCATGTCCATGGAGGGCCACGAGCAGTACTTC. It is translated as CASSSMSMEGHEQYF.

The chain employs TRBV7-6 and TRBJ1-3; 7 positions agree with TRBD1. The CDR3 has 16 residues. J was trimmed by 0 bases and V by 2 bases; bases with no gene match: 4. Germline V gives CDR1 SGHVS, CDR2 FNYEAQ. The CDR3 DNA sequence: TGTGCCAGCAGCTTATCCAGGACAGGCTCTGGAAACACCATATATTTT. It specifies CASSLSRTGSGNTIYF.

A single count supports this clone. The CDR3 reads CASSQGLAGEGETQYF. The CDR3 region has the DNA TGTGCCAGCAGCCAAGGACTAGCGGGAGAGGGGGAGACCCAGTACTTC. This rearrangement joins TRBV3-1 (or the pseudogene TRBV3-2) to TRBJ2-5; TRBD2 aligns across 12 bases. Per germline, CDR1 LGHDT and CDR2 YNNKEL (reference sequence). V trimming: 1 base; J trimming: 5 bases; junction bases outside the gene matches: 5. The CDR3 is 16 residues long.

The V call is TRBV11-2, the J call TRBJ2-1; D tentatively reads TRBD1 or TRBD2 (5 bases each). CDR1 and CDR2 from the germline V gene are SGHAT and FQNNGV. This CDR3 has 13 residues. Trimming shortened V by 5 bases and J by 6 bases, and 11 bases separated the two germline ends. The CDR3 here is CASSVGTANEQFF. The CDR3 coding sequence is TGTGCCAGCAGCGTCGGGACCGCCAATGAGCAGTTCTTC.

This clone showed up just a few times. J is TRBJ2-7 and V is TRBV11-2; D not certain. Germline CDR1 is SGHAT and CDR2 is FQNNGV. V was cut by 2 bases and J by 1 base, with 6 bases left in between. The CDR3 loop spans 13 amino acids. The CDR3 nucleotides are TGTGCCAGCAGCTTAATACAGTCCTACGAGCAGTACTTC. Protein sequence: CASSLIQSYEQYF.

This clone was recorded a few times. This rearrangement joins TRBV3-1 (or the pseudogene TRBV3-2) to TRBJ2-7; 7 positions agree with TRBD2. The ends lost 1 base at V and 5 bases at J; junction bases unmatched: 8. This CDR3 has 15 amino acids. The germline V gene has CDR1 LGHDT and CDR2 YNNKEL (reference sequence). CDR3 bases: TGTGCCAGCAGCCAAGGGCGGGAGTTGTTCGACGAGCAGTACTTC. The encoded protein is CASSQGRELFDEQYF.

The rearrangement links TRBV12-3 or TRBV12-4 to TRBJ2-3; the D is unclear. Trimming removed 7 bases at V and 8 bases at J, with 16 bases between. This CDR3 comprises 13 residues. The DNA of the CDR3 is TGTGCCAGCACCCCTGCGGAGCTGGGTACGCAGTATTTT. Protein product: CASTPAELGTQYF.

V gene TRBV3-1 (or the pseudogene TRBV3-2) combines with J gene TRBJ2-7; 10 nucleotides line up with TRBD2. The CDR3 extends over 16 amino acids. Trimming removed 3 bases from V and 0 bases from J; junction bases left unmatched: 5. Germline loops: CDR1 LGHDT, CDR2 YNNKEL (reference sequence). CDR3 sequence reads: CASSQAGTSASYEQYF. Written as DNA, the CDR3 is TGTGCCAGCAGCCAGGCCGGGACTAGCGCCTCCTACGAGCAGTACTTC.

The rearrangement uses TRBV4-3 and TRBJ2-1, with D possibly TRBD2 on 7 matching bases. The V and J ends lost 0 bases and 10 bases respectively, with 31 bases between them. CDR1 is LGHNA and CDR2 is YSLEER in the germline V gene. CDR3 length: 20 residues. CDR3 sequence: CASSQEASHRGAGALTEQFF. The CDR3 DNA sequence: TGCGCCAGCAGCCAAGAGGCATCCCACCGGGGGGCAGGCGCCCTTACGGAGCAGTTCTTC.

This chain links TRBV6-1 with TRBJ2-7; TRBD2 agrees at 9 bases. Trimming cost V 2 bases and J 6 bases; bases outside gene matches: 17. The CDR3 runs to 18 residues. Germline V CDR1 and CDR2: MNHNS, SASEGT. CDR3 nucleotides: TGTGCCAGCAGTGAACTTGTCGCGGGAGGGCCCAACCCGGGCGAGCAGTACTTC. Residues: CASSELVAGGPNPGEQYF.

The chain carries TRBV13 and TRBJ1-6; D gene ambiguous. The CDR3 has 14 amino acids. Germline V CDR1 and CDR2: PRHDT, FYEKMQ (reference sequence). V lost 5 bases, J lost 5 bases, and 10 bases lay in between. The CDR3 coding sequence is TGTGCCAGCAGCCGGGCAAGCAATAATTCACCCCTCCACTTT. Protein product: CASSRASNNSPLHF.

For the CDR3, the DNA is TGTGCCAGCAGTGAAGCGTGGACTAGCGGGATCGGGCGTCAAGAGACCCAGTACTTC. It specifies CASSEAWTSGIGRQETQYF. J is TRBJ2-5 and V is TRBV2; 12 nucleotides match TRBD2. J was trimmed by 2 bases and V by 0 bases; bases with no gene match: 10. CDR3 length: 19 residues. CDR1 is SNHLY and CDR2 is FYNNEI in the germline V gene.

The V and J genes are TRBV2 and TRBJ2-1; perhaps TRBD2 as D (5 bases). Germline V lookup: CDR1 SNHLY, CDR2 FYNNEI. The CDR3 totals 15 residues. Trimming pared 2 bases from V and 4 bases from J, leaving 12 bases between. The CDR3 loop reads CASSEIAGPYNEQFF. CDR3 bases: TGTGCCAGCAGTGAAATTGCGGGCCCATACAATGAGCAGTTCTTC.

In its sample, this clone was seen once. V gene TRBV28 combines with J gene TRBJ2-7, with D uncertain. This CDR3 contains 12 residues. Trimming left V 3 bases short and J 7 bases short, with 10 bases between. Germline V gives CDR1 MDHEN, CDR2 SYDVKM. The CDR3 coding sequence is TGTGCCAGCAGTTTTAGGCGACATGAGCAGTACTTC. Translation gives CASSFRRHEQYF.

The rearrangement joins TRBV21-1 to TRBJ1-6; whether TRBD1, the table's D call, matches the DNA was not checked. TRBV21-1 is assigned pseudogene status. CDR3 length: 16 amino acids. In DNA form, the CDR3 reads TGTGCCAGCAGCAAAGCTCAGGGGAACTATAATTCACCCCTCCACTTT. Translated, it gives CASSKAQGNYNSPLHF.

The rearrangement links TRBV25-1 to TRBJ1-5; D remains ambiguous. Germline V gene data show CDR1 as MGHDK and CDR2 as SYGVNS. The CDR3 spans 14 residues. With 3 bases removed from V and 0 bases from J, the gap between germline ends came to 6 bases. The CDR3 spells CASSEPNSNQPQHF. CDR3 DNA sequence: TGTGCCAGCAGTGAGCCGAATAGCAATCAGCCCCAGCATTTT.

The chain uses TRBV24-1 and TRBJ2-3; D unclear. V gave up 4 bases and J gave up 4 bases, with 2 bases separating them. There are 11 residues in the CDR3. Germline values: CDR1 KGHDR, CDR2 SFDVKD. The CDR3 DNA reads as TGTGCCACCAGTGAGGCAGATACGCAGTATTTT. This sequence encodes CATSEADTQYF.

CDR3 residues: CASSPGTGANEQFF. The DNA of the CDR3 is TGCGCCAGCAGCCCCGGGACAGGGGCAAATGAGCAGTTCTTC. The rearrangement joins TRBV10-1 to TRBJ2-1, with 10 bases matching TRBD1. V trimming: 6 bases; J trimming: 7 bases; junction bases outside the gene matches: 6. This CDR3 contains 14 residues. Germline CDR1 WNHNN, CDR2 SYGVQD (reference sequence).

DNA for the CDR3: TGCGCCAGCAGCCAAACCGGGACAGGGTTTGAAAAACTGTTTTTT. Translation gives CASSQTGTGFEKLFF. The chain couples TRBV4-1 to TRBJ1-4; TRBD1 agrees at 9 bases. Germline V gene lookup returns CDR1 MGHRA and CDR2 YSYEKL. The CDR3 has 15 residues. With V trimmed by 2 bases and J by 7 bases, 5 bases remained unmatched.

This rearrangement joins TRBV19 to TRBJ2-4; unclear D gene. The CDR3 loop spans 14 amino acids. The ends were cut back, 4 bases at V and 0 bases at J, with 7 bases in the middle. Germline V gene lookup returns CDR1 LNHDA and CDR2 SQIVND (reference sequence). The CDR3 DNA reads TGTGCCAGTAGTAACCCAGCAGCCAAAAACATTCAGTACTTC. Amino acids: CASSNPAAKNIQYF.

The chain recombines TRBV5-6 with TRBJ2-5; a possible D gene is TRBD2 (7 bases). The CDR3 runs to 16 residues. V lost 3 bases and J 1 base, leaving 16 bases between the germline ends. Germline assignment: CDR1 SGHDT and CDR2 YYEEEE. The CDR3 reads CASSWIRGAAQETQYF. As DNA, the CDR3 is TGTGCCAGCAGCTGGATCCGGGGGGCAGCCCAAGAGACCCAGTACTTC.

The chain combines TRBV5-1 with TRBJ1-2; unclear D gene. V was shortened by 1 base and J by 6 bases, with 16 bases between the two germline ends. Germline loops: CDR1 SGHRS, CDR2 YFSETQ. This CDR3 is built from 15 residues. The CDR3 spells CASSLSALPIDGYTF. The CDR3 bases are TGCGCCAGCAGCTTGTCCGCCCTCCCAATAGATGGCTACACCTTC.